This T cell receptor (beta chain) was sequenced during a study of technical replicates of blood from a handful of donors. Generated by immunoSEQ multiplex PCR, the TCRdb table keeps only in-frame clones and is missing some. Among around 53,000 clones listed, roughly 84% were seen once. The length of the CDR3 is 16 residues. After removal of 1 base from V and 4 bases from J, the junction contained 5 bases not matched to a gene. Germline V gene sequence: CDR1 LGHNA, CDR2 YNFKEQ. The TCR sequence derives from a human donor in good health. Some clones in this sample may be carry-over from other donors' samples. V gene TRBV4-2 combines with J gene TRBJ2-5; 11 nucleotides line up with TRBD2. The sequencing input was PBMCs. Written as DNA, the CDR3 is TGTGCCAGCAGCCAAGGACGACTAGCGGGGCCAGAGACCCAGTACTTC. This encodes CASSQGRLAGPETQYF.